The subject of this entry is one T cell receptor (beta chain). Its target is not known. From germline, CDR1 is KGHSH and CDR2 LQKENI. The ends lost 4 bases at V and 5 bases at J; junction bases unmatched: 6. This CDR3 region has 14 residues. Using about 220 ng DNA, approximately 27,000 T cell genomes, the sorted-subset replicate PCRs were run. The table came from immunoSEQ multiplex PCR; TCRdb's copy has only in-frame clones and leaves some out. The table lists about 990,000 clones, around 78% of them singletons. These data originate in a study of shared clonotypes between healthy human individuals. Across the study: The composition of the donors was a couple of women and a few men aged 18 to 49. Notes on the study in general: Non-shared clonotypes showed lower generation probabilities than clonotypes common to all four donors. What naive subsets generally showed was a larger estimated richness than memory subsets showed.

The sequence derives from a man aged 18 to 29 in good health. Some clones in this sample may be carry-over from other donors' samples. This chain links TRBV18 with TRBJ2-7, with 9 positions matching TRBD1. Sequenced material: memory CD4+ T cells from PBMCs. The sample's subset: CD45RA-negative fraction. The CDR3 coding sequence is TGTGCCAGCTCACGAACGGGACAGGGCGACGAGCAGTACTTC. Encoded protein: CASSRTGQGDEQYF.